What follows describes a single TCR beta chain. Its antigen is still unknown. Assay: immunoSEQ multiplex PCR; the TCRdb copy retains only in-frame clones and omits some. The table records 55,000 to 80,000 clones, approximately 70% of them present only once. This sample stems from a study of vaccination effects on CD4 cells after COVID-19. In the study overall: Two-dose BNT162b2 or mRNA-1273 vaccination was given to participants.

Germline V gene lookup returns CDR1 SGDLS and CDR2 YYNGEE. There are 16 residues in the CDR3. The V and J ends lost 4 bases and 3 bases respectively, with 19 bases between them. Study-level points and caveats: Vaccine- and infection-induced clones showed marked clonal contraction late following vaccination.

In the ViraFEST assay, antigen-specific CD4+ clonotypes were identified by expansion after peptide-pool stimulation. The culture ran for 10 days before CD4+ T cells were isolated. No vaccinee had earlier SARS-CoV-2 infection, and nucleocapsid antibodies were negative. The authors replaced half the medium with IL-2 medium on days 3 and 7. Sequenced here: CD4+ T cells from PBMCs cultured with HCoV-OC43 spike peptides, sampled before COVID-19 vaccination. Subset denoted: HCoV-OC43 spike overlapping peptide pool stimulation. The TCR originated in a human donor who received a COVID-19 vaccine. The rearrangement joins TRBV9 to TRBJ1-2, with a weak D call TRBD1 (6 bases). The CDR3 region has the DNA TGTGCCAGCAGCCTCTTGTATGACAGGATAGACTATGGCTACACCTTC. It codes for CASSLLYDRIDYGYTF.